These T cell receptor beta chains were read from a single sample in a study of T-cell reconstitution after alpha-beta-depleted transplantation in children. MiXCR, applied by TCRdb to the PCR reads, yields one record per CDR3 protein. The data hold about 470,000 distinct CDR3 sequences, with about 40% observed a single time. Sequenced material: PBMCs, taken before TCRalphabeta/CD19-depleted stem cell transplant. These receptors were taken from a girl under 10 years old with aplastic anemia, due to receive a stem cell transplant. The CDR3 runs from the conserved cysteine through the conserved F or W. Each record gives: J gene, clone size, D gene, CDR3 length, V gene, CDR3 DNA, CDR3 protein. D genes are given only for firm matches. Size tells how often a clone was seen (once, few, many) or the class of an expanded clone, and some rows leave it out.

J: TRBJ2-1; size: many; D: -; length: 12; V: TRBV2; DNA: TGTGCCAGCAGGGGTAGCTCCAATGAGCAGTTCTTC; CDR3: CASRGSSNEQFF
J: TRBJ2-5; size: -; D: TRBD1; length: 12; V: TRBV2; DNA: TGTGCCAGCCGGGACAGTGGAGAGACCCAGTACTTC; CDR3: CASRDSGETQYF
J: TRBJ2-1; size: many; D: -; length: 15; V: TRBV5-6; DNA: TGTGCCAGCAGCTTCAGGCGGAGCTCCTACAATGAGCAGTTCTTC; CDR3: CASSFRRSSYNEQFF
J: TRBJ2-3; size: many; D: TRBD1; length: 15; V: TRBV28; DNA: TGTGCCAGCAGTTTTTCTGGACAGGGGCTTAAGACGCAGTATTTT; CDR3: CASSFSGQGLKTQYF
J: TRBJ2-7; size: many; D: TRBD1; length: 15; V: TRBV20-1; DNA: TGCAGTGCCGAGACAGGACAGGGAGAGACCTACGAGCAGTACTTC; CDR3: CSAETGQGETYEQYF
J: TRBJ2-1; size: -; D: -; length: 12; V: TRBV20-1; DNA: TGCAGTGCTAGGCAGGGTTTCAATGAGCAGTTCTTC; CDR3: CSARQGFNEQFF
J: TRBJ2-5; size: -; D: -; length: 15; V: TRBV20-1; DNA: TGCAGTGCTAGAGTGGGGACTTCGGCTGCGCAGACCCAGTACTTC; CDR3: CSARVGTSAAQTQYF
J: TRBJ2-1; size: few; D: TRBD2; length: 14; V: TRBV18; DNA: TGTGCCAGCTCACGGGCGGGAGCCAACAATGAGCAGTTCTTC; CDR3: CASSRAGANNEQFF
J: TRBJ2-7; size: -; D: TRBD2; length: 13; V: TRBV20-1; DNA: TGCAGTGCTAGTACTAGCGACTCCTACGAGCAGTACTTC; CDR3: CSASTSDSYEQYF
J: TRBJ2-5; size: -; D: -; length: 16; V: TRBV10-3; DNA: TGTGCCATCAGTGACATCCCCGACCCCGATAAAGGGACCCAGTACTTC; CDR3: CAISDIPDPDKGTQYF
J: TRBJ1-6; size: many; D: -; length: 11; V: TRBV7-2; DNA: TGTGCCAGCGACAGTGACCATACCCTCCACTTT; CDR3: CASDSDHTLHF
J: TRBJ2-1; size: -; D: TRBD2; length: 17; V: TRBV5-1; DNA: TGCGCCAGCAGCTTGCGGGGGACTAGCGGGAGGGCCAGGGAGCAGTTCTTC; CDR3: CASSLRGTSGRAREQFF
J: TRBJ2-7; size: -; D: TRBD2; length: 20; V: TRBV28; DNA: TGTGCCAGCAGTTCCTCCCCACCGGGTTTGTTGGGCGGGAGAGGGGACGAGCAGTACTTC; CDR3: CASSSSPPGLLGGRGDEQYF